This entry lists 8 T cell receptor beta chains sequenced from one sample in a study of neurological immune-mediated disorders. From the 5' RACE reads, TCRdb called clonotypes with MiXCR, one entry per CDR3 protein. The sample yields over 60,000 distinct CDR3 sequences, about 5% seen once. The specimen was PBMCs. Receptors originate from a woman aged 70 to 79 with multiple sclerosis.

The CDR3 here is CASSQVNTGELFF. In DNA form, the CDR3 reads TGTGCCAGCAGCCAGGTTAACACCGGGGAGCTGTTTTTT. V gene TRBV3-1 combines with J gene TRBJ2-2; D is unresolved. The CDR3 length is 13 residues. The germline CDR1 and CDR2 sequences are LGHDT and YNNKEL (reference sequence). With 3 bases removed from V and 2 bases from J, the gap between germline ends came to 4 bases.

In its sample, this clonotype was seen a few times. The rearrangement links TRBV7-8 to TRBJ2-7; D not certain. The CDR3 is made up of 11 amino acids. Trimming stripped 1 base from V and 7 bases from J, with 5 bases between. Germline V gene data show CDR1 as SGHVS and CDR2 as FQNEAQ. CDR3 nucleotides: TGTGCCAGCAGCTTAGGGCAAGAGCAGTACTTC. Protein product: CASSLGQEQYF.

The V call is TRBV6-2 or TRBV6-3, the J call TRBJ2-7, with a possible D match to TRBD2 (6 bases). The V and J ends lost 8 bases and 2 bases respectively, with 13 bases between them. The CDR3 contains 13 residues. CDR1 is MNHEY and CDR2 is SVGEGT in the germline V gene. The CDR3 bases are TGTGCCAGCTCCGCTAGCGTTACCTACGAGCAGTACTTC. Its protein product is CASSASVTYEQYF.

The J gene is TRBJ2-2, the V gene TRBV24-1; TRBD2 might be the D (5 bases). The germline CDR1 and CDR2 sequences are KGHDR and SFDVKD. The CDR3 has 15 amino acids. V was cut by 4 bases and J by 0 bases, with 8 bases left in between. CDR3 residues: CATSDRDTNTGELFF. CDR3 coding DNA: TGTGCCACCAGTGACCGGGATACGAACACCGGGGAGCTGTTTTTT.

This clonotype came up many times. The J gene is TRBJ1-1, the V gene TRBV14, with D possibly being TRBD1 (5 bases). CDR1 is SGHDN and CDR2 is FVKESK in the germline V gene. This CDR3 has 13 residues. Trimming took 6 bases from V and 5 from J, leaving 13 bases between them. The CDR3 loop is CASSPGKGTEAFF. DNA of the CDR3: TGTGCCAGCAGTCCAGGGAAGGGAACTGAAGCTTTCTTT. Full variable domain (rest looked up from reference TRBV14 and TRBJ1-1): EAGVTQFPSHSVIEKGQTVTLRCDPISGHDNLYWYRRVMGKEIKFLLHFVKESKQDESGMPNNRFLAERTGGTYSTLKVQPAELEDSGVYFCASSPGKGTEAFFGQGTRLTVV.

The table lists this clonotype with many counts. The V and J genes are TRBV20-1 and TRBJ2-3; 12 nucleotides agree with TRBD2. In germline, CDR1 is DFQATT, CDR2 SNEGSKA (reference sequence). Germline trimming cut 1 base from V and 5 bases from J; bases unmatched to any gene: 10. This CDR3 is 17 amino acids long. CDR3 DNA: TGCAGTGCTAGAGTACTAGCGGGAGGTGCCGGATTAGATACGCAGTATTTT. This translates into CSARVLAGGAGLDTQYF.

This clonotype was observed many times. The V and J genes are TRBV3-1 and TRBJ1-6; D call uncertain. The CDR3 length is 15 residues. Trimming removed 1 base from V and 7 bases from J, with 11 bases in between. The germline V gene encodes CDR1 LGHDT and CDR2 YNNKEL (reference sequence). CDR3 amino acids: CASSQAENGNSPLHF. In nucleotides, the CDR3 is TGTGCCAGCAGCCAAGCGGAGAACGGGAATTCACCCCTCCACTTT.

This clonotype was observed many times. The gene calls are TRBV18 and TRBJ2-3; 9 bases agree with TRBD2. V trimming: 6 bases; J trimming: 2 bases; junction bases outside the gene matches: 3. Germline lookup yields CDR1 KGHSH and CDR2 LQKENI. The CDR3 consists of 14 residues. DNA for the CDR3: TGTGCCAGCTCTCGCGGGAGGGCCACAGATACGCAGTATTTT. This encodes CASSRGRATDTQYF.